These 13 T cell receptor beta chains came from one sample sequenced in a study of tumor and adjacent non-tumor tissue in lung cancer. RNA was extracted from bulk tissue without any cell sorting. A modified ARM-PCR protocol with three rounds of nested PCR amplified TCRbeta. Via MiXCR, TCRdb re-called the multiplex PCR reads, giving one row per CDR3 protein. Of around 74,000 distinct CDR3 sequences listed, around 70% were seen once; the top ten hold 10% to 15%. Sequenced: lung tumor tissue. Every receptor here comes from a woman aged 65 to 85 with non-small cell lung cancer.

This clonotype is termed medium-sized. The V gene is TRBV11-2, the J gene TRBJ2-1, with TRBD1 matching over 8 bases. Germline CDR1 SGHAT, CDR2 FQNNGV. The CDR3 consists of 15 residues. J was trimmed by 9 bases and V by 2 bases; bases with no gene match: 9. CDR3 bases: TGTGCCAGCAGCTTACTTGACAGGGGTGATGGTGAGCAGTTCTTC. Residues: CASSLLDRGDGEQFF. Full variable domain (missing parts from reference TRBV11-2 and TRBJ2-1): EAGVAQSPRYKIIEKRQSVAFWCNPISGHATLYWYQQILGQGPKLLIQFQNNGVVDDSQLPKDRFSAERLKGVDSTLKIQPAKLEDSAVYLCASSLLDRGDGEQFFGPGTRLTVL.

Concerning this clonotype: A junction boundary mismatches the germline segment, possibly from a read error. The chain recombines TRBV29-1 with TRBJ1-2; D unresolved. CDR1 is SQVTM, CDR2 ANQGSEA, per germline. The CDR3 has 15 residues. The chain's CDR3 is CSVLASPLVNYGYTF. CDR3 in DNA: TGCAGCGTCCTTGCCTCCCCACTAGTCAACTATGGCTACACTTTC.

On this clonotype itself: The junction departs from germline at one end; a sequencing error may be responsible. The gene calls are TRBV5-1 and TRBJ2-5; 10 bases agree with TRBD2. Germline CDR1 is SGHRS and CDR2 is YFSETQ. The CDR3 is 17 residues long. The CDR3 loop reads CVSSLALAGGIQETQYF. The DNA of the CDR3 is TGCGTCAGCAGCTTGGCCTTAGCGGGAGGTATTCAAGAGACCCAGTACTTC.

This chain uses TRBV29-1 with TRBJ1-2; 7 bases map to TRBD1. The CDR3 consists of 13 residues. The V gene's germline CDR1 is SQVTM and CDR2 ANQGSEA. CDR3 in DNA: TGCGTCGTTGAGCTAAGGACAGGTGGAGGCTACACCTTC. It specifies CVVELRTGGGYTF.

Note on this clonotype: The junction differs from germline at one of its ends, possibly a read error. The rearrangement uses TRBV6-5 and TRBJ1-6; 7 bases match TRBD1. CDR1 is MNHEY and CDR2 is SVGAGI in the germline V gene. CDR3 length equals 19 residues. CDR3 amino acids: CASGYNTGQDSSYNSPLHF. CDR3 DNA: TGTGCCAGCGGTTACAACACAGGACAGGACAGCTCATATAATTCACCCCTCCACTTT.

Comment on this clonotype: At one of its ends the junction is not consistent with the germline gene, which may arise from a read error. The chain carries TRBV6-1 and TRBJ2-1, with 13 bases aligning to TRBD2. Per germline, CDR1 MNHNS and CDR2 SASEGT. This CDR3 is 17 amino acids long. The CDR3 loop reads CAISLEMGLAGNNKQFF. The CDR3 DNA sequence: TGTGCCATCAGTCTCGAGATGGGACTAGCGGGGAACAATAAGCAGTTCTTC.

To note about this clonotype: The germline gene is not matched at one end of the junction; a read error may be the cause. V is TRBV28 and J is TRBJ1-3; 9 nucleotides align to TRBD1. Looked up from germline, CDR1 is MDHEN and CDR2 is SYDVKM. The CDR3 contains 16 residues. CDR3 coding DNA: TGTGCCAGCAGTCTGGGACAGGGACGCTCTGGAAACACCACATATTTT. Amino acids: CASSLGQGRSGNTTYF.

The rearrangement links TRBV7-9 to TRBJ1-6; D ambiguous. V shed 5 bases and J shed 14 bases, with 19 bases lying between them. Germline V gene lookup returns CDR1 SEHNR and CDR2 FQNEAQ (reference sequence). This CDR3 contains 14 residues. This CDR3 reads CASSRGDLGSTLHF. DNA for the CDR3: TGTGCCAGCAGCCGCGGAGACCTGGGGAGTACCCTCCACTTT.

V usage is TRBV20-1 and J usage is TRBJ2-3; 7 nucleotides align to TRBD1. V shed 6 bases and J 3 bases; nucleotides not matched to a gene: 9. CDR1 is DFQATT, CDR2 SNEGSKA, per germline (reference sequence). This CDR3 has 14 residues. The CDR3 sequence: CSALNRGVTDTQYF. The CDR3 DNA reads as TGCAGTGCCTTGAACAGGGGAGTAACAGATACGCAGTATTTT.

The J gene is TRBJ2-1, the V gene TRBV14; 9 positions agree with TRBD1. J was trimmed by 5 bases and V by 1 base; bases with no gene match: 6. The CDR3 extends over 16 amino acids. Germline assignment: CDR1 SGHDN and CDR2 FVKESK. The CDR3 loop reads CASSQVTGGANNEQFF. CDR3 in DNA: TGTGCCAGCAGCCAAGTAACAGGGGGCGCCAACAATGAGCAGTTCTTC.

Regarding this clonotype: An end of the junction does not agree with germline; a read error may underlie this. The V gene is TRBV4-2, the J gene TRBJ2-1; the D gene is possibly TRBD2 (6 bases). The length of the CDR3 is 15 residues. Germline loops: CDR1 LGHNA, CDR2 YNFKEQ. The CDR3 protein is CASSQMINGSDEQFF. CDR3 sequence (DNA): TGTGCCAGCAGCCAGATGATTAACGGGAGTGATGAGCAATTCTTC.

Comments on this clonotype: Here the CDR3 omits its conserved ending phenylalanine or tryptophan, so a read error is the likely source. J is TRBJ1-4 and V is TRBV28; 7 bases line up with TRBD1. Germline values: CDR1 MDHEN, CDR2 SYDVKM. The CDR3 is 16 amino acids. CDR3 sequence: CASCFRQGATNEKLFV. As DNA, the CDR3 is TGTGCCAGCTGTTTTAGGCAGGGGGCAACTAATGAAAAACTGTTTGTT.

On this clonotype: A junction end diverges from the germline sequence, so it may reflect a read error. The V call is TRBV4-1, the J call TRBJ1-1; no definite D call. The CDR3 runs to 17 residues. The germline V gene has CDR1 MGHRA and CDR2 YSYEKL. CDR3 DNA: TGCGCCAGCAACCAAGAACGGTCGTGGACGGAGAACACTGAAGCCTTCTTT. This codes for CASNQERSWTENTEAFF.